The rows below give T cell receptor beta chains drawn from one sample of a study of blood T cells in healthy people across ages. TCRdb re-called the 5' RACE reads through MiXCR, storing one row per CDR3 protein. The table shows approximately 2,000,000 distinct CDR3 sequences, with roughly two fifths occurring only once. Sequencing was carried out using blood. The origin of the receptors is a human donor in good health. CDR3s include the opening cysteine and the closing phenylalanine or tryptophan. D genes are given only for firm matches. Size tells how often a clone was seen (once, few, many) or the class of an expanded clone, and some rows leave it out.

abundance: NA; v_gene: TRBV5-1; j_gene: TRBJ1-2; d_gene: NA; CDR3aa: CATDQWALPYGYTF; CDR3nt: TGCGCCACTGACCAATGGGCCCTCCCCTATGGCTACACCTTC
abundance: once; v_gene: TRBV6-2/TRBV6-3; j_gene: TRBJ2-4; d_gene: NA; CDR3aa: CASSYRRGEQYF; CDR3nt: TGTGCCAGCAGTTACCGGCGGGGTGAGCAGTACTTC
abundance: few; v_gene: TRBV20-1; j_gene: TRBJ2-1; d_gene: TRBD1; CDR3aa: CSATGQYNEQFF; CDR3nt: TGCAGTGCCACGGGACAGTACAATGAGCAGTTCTTC
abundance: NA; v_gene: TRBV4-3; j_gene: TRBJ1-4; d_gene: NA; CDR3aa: CASSQIGTDNEKLFF; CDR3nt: TGCGCCAGCAGCCAGATCGGGACGGATAATGAAAAACTGTTTTTT
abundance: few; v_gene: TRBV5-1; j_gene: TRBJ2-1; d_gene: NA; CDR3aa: CASADRNNEQFF; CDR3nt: TGCGCCTCGGCAGACAGGAACAATGAGCAGTTCTTC
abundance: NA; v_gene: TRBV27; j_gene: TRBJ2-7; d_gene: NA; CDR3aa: CASSFGGTGEQYF; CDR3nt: TGTGCCAGCTCCTTTGGGGGTACCGGCGAGCAGTACTTC
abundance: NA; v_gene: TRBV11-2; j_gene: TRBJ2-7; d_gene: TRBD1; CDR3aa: CASSSLDRDGMNMQYF; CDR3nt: TGTGCCAGCAGCTCCCTCGACAGGGATGGGATGAACATGCAGTACTTC
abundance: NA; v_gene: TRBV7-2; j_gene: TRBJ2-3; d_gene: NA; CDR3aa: CASSSRQEGTQYF; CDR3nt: TGTGCCAGCAGCTCCCGACAGGAGGGTACGCAGTATTTT
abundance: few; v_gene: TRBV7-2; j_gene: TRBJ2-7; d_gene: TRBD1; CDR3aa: CASSSSSGTGAYEQYF; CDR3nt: TGTGCCAGCAGCTCAAGCTCCGGGACAGGGGCCTACGAGCAGTACTTC
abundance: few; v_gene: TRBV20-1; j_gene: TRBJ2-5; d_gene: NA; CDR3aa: CSARWSGDWEETQYF; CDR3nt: TGCAGTGCTAGGTGGTCGGGGGATTGGGAAGAGACCCAGTACTTC
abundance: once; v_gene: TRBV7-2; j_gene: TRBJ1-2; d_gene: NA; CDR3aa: CASRYDRSQGSYGYTF; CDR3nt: TGTGCCAGCAGGTACGACCGGTCACAGGGATCGTATGGCTACACCTTC
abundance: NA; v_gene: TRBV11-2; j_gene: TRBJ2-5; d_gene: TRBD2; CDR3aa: CASSGFAGVQETQYF; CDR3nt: TGTGCCAGCAGCGGTTTCGCGGGGGTTCAAGAGACCCAGTACTTC
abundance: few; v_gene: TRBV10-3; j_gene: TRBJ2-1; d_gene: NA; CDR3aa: CAIRLGGPSYNEQFF; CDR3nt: TGTGCCATTAGGCTAGGGGGTCCCTCCTACAATGAGCAGTTCTTC
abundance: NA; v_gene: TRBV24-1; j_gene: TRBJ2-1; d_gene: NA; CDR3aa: CATSDWGGPSSYNEQFF; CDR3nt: TGTGCCACCAGTGATTGGGGAGGCCCTAGCTCCTACAATGAGCAGTTCTTC
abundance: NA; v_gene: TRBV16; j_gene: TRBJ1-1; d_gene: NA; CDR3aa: CASSQFGGTEAFF; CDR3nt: TGTGCCAGCAGCCAATTTGGTGGTACTGAAGCTTTCTTT
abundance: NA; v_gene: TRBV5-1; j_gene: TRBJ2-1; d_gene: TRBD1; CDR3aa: CASSYFRDRDYEQFF; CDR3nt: TGCGCCAGCAGCTATTTCCGGGACAGGGACTACGAGCAGTTCTTC
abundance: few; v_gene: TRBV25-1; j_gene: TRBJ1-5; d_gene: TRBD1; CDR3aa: CASSVGGQGGNQPQHF; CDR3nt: TGTGCCAGCAGTGTTGGTGGACAGGGAGGGAATCAGCCCCAGCATTTT
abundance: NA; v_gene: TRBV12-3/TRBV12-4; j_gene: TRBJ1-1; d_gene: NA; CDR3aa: CASSPSRSNQAFF; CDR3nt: TGTGCCAGCAGTCCCTCCCGATCGAACCAAGCTTTCTTT
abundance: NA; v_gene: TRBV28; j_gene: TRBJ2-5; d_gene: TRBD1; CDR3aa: CASRTGGTEETQYF; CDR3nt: TGTGCCAGCAGGACAGGGGGGACGGAGGAGACCCAGTACTTC
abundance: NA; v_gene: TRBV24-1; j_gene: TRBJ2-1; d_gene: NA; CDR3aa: CATSDYRDGSYNEQFF; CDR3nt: TGTGCCACCAGTGACTACCGGGACGGCTCCTACAATGAGCAGTTCTTC
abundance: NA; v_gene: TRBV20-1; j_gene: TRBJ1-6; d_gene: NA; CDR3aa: CSARPRVGPYNSPLHF; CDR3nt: TGCAGTGCTAGGCCCAGGGTGGGCCCCTATAATTCACCCCTCCACTTT
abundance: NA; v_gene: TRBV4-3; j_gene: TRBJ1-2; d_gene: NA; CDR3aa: CASGQAVSNYDYTF; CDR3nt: TGCGCCAGCGGCCAAGCGGTTTCTAACTATGACTACACCTTC
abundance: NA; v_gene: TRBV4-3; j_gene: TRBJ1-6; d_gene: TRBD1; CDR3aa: CASSQVRDRNNSPLHF; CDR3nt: TGCGCCAGCAGCCAAGTTCGGGACAGGAATAATTCACCCCTCCACTTT
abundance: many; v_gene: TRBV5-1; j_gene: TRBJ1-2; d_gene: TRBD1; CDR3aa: CASSFTGGDYGYTF; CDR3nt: TGTGCCAGCAGTTTTACAGGGGGGGACTATGGCTACACCTTC
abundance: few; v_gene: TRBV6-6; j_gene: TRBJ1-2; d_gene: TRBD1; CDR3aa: CASTNPRGPSNYGYTF; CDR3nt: TGTGCCAGCACCAACCCGAGGGGGCCCTCTAACTATGGCTACACCTTC
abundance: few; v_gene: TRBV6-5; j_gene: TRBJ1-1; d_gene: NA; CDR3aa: CASSYAAGNTEAFF; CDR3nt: TGTGCCAGCAGTTACGCGGCGGGGAACACTGAAGCTTTCTTT
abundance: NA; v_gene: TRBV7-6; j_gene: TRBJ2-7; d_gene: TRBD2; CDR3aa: CASSLSAGGGYEQYF; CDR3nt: TGTGCCAGCAGCTTATCGGCTGGCGGGGGCTACGAGCAGTACTTC
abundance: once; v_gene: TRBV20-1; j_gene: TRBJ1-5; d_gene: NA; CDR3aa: CSAEGDVPPQHF; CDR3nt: TGCAGTGCTGAAGGGGACGTACCGCCCCAGCATTTT
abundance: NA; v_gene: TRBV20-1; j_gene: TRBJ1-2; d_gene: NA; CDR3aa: CSARIQRGGYGYTF; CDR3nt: TGCAGTGCTAGGATACAACGCGGGGGCTATGGCTACACCTTC
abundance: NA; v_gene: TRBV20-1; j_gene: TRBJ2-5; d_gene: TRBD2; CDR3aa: CSARDWGTSGTETQYF; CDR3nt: TGCAGTGCTAGAGATTGGGGGACTAGCGGGACGGAGACCCAGTACTTC
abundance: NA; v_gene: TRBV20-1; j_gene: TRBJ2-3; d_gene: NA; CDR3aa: CSASLERASTDTQYF; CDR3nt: TGCAGTGCTAGCCTCGAGCGTGCTAGCACAGATACGCAGTATTTT
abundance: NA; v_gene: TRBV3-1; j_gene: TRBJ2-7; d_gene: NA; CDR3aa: CASSNDPYEQYF; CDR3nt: TGTGCCAGCAGCAATGACCCGTACGAGCAGTACTTC